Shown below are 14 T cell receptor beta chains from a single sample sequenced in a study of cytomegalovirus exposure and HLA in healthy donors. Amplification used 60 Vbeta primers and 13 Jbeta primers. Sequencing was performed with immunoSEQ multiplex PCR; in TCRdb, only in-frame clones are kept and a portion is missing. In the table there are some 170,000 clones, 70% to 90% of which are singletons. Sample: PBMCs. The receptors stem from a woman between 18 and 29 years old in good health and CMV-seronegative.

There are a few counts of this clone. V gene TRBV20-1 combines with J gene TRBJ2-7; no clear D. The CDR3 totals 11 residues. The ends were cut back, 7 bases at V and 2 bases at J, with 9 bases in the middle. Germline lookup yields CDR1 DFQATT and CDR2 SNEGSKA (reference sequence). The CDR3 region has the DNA TGCAGTGTGTCAGATACCTACGAGCAGTACTTC. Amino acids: CSVSDTYEQYF.

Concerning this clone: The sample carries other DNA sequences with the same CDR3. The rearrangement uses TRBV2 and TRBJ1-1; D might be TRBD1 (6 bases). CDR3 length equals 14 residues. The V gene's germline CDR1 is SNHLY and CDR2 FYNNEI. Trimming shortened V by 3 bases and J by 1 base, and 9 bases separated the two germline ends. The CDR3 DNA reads TGTGCCAGCAGTGACGACAGGCCGAACACTGAAGCTTTCTTT. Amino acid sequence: CASSDDRPNTEAFF.

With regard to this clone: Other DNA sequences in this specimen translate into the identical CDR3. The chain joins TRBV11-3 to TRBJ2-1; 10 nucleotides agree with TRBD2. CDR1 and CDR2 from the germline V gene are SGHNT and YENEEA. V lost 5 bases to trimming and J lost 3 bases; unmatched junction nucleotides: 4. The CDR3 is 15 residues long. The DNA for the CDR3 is TGTGCCAGCAGCCTAGGACTAGCGGTCTACAATGAGCAGTTCTTC. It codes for CASSLGLAVYNEQFF.

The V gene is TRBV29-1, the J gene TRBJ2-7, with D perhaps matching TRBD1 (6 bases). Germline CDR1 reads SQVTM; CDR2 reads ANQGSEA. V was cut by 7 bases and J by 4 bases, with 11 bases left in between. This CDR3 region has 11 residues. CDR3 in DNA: TGCAGCGCTTACAGGGAATACGAGCAGTACTTC. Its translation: CSAYREYEQYF.

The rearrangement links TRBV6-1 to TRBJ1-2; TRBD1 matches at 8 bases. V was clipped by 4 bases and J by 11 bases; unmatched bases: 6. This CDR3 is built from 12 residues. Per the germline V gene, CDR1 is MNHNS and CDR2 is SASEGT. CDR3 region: CASSGGTGGYTF. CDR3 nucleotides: TGTGCCAGCAGTGGAGGCACAGGGGGATACACCTTC.

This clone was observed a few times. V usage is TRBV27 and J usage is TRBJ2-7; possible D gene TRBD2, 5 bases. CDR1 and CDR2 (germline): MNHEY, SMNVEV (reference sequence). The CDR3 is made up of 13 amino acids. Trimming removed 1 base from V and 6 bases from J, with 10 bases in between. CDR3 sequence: CASSLFGRREQYF. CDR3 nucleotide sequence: TGTGCCAGCAGTTTATTTGGGAGACGCGAGCAGTACTTC.

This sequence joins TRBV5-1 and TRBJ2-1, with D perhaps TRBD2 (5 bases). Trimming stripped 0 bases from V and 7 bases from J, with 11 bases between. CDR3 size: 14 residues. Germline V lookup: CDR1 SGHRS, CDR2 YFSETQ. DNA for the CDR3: TGCGCCAGCAGCTTGGAGAGGGCGCGTAATGAGCAGTTCTTC. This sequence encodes CASSLERARNEQFF.

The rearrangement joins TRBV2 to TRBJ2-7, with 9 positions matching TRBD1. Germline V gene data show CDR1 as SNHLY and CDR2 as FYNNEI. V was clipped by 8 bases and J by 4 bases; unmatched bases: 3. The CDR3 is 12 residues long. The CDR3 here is CASLGQGYEQYF. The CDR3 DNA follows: TGTGCCAGCCTCGGACAGGGGTACGAGCAGTACTTC.

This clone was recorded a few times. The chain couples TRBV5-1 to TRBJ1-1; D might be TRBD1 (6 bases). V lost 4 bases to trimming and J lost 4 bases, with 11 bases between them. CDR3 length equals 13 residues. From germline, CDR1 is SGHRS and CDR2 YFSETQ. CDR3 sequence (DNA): TGCGCCAGCAGCCAAGACAGGACCACTGAAGCTTTCTTT. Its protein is CASSQDRTTEAFF.

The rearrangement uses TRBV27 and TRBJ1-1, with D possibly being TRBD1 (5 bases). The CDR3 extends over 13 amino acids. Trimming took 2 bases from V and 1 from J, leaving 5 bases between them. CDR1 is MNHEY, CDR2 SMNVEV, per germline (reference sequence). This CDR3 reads CASSLTGNTEAFF. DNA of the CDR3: TGTGCCAGCAGTTTAACAGGGAACACTGAAGCTTTCTTT.

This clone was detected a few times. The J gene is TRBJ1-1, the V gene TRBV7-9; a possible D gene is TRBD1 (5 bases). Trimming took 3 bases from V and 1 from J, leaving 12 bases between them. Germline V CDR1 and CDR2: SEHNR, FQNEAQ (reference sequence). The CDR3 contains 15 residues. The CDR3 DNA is TGTGCCAGCAGCTTGCAGGGAGGACCGAACACTGAAGCTTTCTTT. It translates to CASSLQGGPNTEAFF.

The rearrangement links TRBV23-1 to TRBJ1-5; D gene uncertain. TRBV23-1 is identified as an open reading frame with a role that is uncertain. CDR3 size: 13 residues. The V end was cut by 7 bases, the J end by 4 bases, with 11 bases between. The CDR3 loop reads CASKGGRNQPQHF. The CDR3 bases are TGCGCCAGCAAGGGAGGTCGGAATCAGCCCCAGCATTTT.

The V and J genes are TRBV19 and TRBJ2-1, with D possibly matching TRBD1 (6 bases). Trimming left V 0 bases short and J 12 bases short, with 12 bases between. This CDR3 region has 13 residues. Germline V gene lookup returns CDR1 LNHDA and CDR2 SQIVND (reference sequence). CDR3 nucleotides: TGTGCCAGTAGTATAGACAGGGGAAACCGGCAGTTCTTC. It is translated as CASSIDRGNRQFF.

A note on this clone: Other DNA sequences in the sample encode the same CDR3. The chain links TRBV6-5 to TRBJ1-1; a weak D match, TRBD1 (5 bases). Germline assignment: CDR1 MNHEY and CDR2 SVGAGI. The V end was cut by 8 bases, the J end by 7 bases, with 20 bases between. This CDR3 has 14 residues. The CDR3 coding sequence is TGTGCCAGCCAGTTGGGGCAGGGAGGTGATGAAGCTTTCTTT. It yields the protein CASQLGQGGDEAFF.